This is a list of T cell receptor beta chains from one sample in a study of blood T cell repertoires in COVID-19. Some clones are missing from TCRdb's copy, which holds only in-frame ones; the method was immunoSEQ multiplex PCR. The table includes approximately 70,000 clones, around 66% detected once. The specimen was PBMCs or T cells enriched from blood (not recorded which). The receptor set was obtained from a woman aged 55-70 years who had been exposed to COVID-19. CDR3s include the opening cysteine and the closing phenylalanine or tryptophan. Each record gives: D gene, CDR3 length, J gene, V gene, clone size, CDR3 protein, CDR3 DNA. D genes are given only for firm matches. A clone size is listed for some rows: how often the clone was seen (once, few, many), or a class if it is expanded.

TRBD1 16 TRBJ2-7 TRBV7-7 once CASSLGTAPMSYEQYF TGTGCCAGCAGCTTGGGGACAGCTCCGATGTCCTACGAGCAGTACTTC
NA 14 TRBJ1-1 TRBV25-1 once CASSKATISAEAFF TGTGCCAGCAGCAAAGCTACTATTAGCGCTGAAGCTTTCTTT
NA 14 TRBJ1-3 TRBV30 NA CACPGRGLGYTIYF TGTGCCTGCCCCGGGAGGGGATTGGGTTACACCATATATTTT
NA 13 TRBJ2-7 TRBV2 NA CASSLSGAGEQYF TGTGCCAGTTCACTCTCAGGGGCCGGGGAGCAGTACTTC
TRBD1 16 TRBJ1-5 TRBV19 NA CASSTTGARSNQPQHF TGTGCCAGTAGTACCACAGGGGCGCGGAGCAATCAGCCCCAGCATTTT
NA 11 TRBJ2-1 TRBV25-1 few CASSPSNEQFF TGTGCCAGCAGTCCGAGCAATGAGCAGTTCTTC
NA 16 TRBJ1-6 TRBV28 once CASSLGGSTYNSPLHF TGTGCCAGCAGTTTAGGGGGGAGCACCTATAATTCACCCCTCCACTTT
TRBD1 13 TRBJ1-2 TRBV2 NA CAGTGGGNYGYTF TGTGCCGGAACAGGGGGCGGAAACTATGGCTACACCTTC
NA 13 TRBJ2-1 TRBV27 NA CASSRRGYNEQFF TGTGCCAGCAGCCGAAGGGGCTACAATGAGCAGTTCTTC
TRBD1 13 TRBJ1-2 TRBV5-1 NA CASSHGQGGGYTF TGCGCCAGCAGCCACGGACAGGGAGGTGGCTACACCTTC
NA 16 TRBJ2-7 TRBV28 NA CASSLNDRHSSYEQYF TGTGCCAGCAGTCTCAACGACAGGCATAGCTCCTACGAGCAGTACTTC
NA 13 TRBJ1-1 TRBV18 few CASSRGMNTEAFF TGTGCCAGCTCACGGGGCATGAACACTGAAGCTTTCTTT
TRBD1 17 TRBJ2-1 TRBV7-9 NA CASSLGGTVPGLNEQFF TGTGCCAGCAGCTTAGGAGGGACAGTGCCAGGATTAAATGAGCAGTTCTTC
TRBD2 16 TRBJ2-1 TRBV24-1 NA CATSGGREEFRNEQFF TGTGCCACCAGTGGGGGGCGGGAGGAATTCAGGAATGAGCAGTTCTTC
NA 15 TRBJ1-2 TRBV6-5 NA CASRPAGRGDAGYTF TGTGCCAGCAGGCCCGCCGGGCGCGGGGACGCTGGCTACACCTTC
NA 11 TRBJ1-1 TRBV12-3/TRBV12-4 NA CASRQGIGAFF TGTGCCAGCAGGCAGGGAATAGGAGCTTTCTTT
NA 14 TRBJ2-2 TRBV28 few CASSLLTGTGELFF TGTGCCAGCAGTTTACTCACGGGAACCGGGGAGCTGTTTTTT